There are a few counts of the clone carrying this T cell receptor beta chain. Antigen: not known. TCRdb's table, derived via immunoSEQ multiplex PCR, lists solely in-frame clones and lacks some. The data contain approximately 9,600 clones, around 66% of them seen just once; the ten biggest clones take up approximately 3.5%. Time point of the sample: after neoadjuvant nivolumab, at surgical resection. Patients were newly diagnosed with stage II-IVA oral cavity squamous cell carcinoma without prior systemic or radiation treatment. The patients had HPV-negative, locally advanced oral cavity squamous cell carcinoma. This specimen comes from a study of neoadjuvant anti-PD-1 for oral cavity cancer. V dropped 1 base and J dropped 9 bases, with 12 bases sitting between them. The germline V gene encodes CDR1 SGHTA and CDR2 FQGNSA. The CDR3 runs to 14 residues. Study-wide findings and caveats: After neoadjuvant nivolumab, PBMC T cell clonality was significantly higher in non-responders than responders.

The material sequenced was PBMCs, taken after nivolumab (anti-PD-1) treatment. This chain connects TRBV7-2 to TRBJ2-2; TRBD2 is a possible D gene (6 bases). This TCR derives from a person aged 35-79 years with oral cavity squamous cell carcinoma. This CDR3 is CASSLVSGSRELFF. The CDR3 bases are TGTGCCAGCAGCTTAGTTAGCGGAAGCCGGGAGCTGTTTTTT. The whole variable domain, filled in from reference TRBV7-2 and TRBJ2-2, reads GAGVSQSPSNKVTEKGKDVELRCDPISGHTALYWYRQSLGQGLEFLIYFQGNSAPDKSGLPSDRFSAERTGGSVSTLTIQRTQQEDSAVYLCASSLVSGSRELFFGEGSRLTVL.